This entry is about one T cell receptor beta chain. Antigen: not known. With 0 bases removed from V and 6 bases from J, the gap between germline ends came to 9 bases. This CDR3 has 14 amino acids. Per the germline V gene, CDR1 is SGHNT and CDR2 is YYREEE (reference sequence). This entry comes from a study of cytomegalovirus exposure and HLA in healthy donors. Study-wide results and limits: A later analysis found common viral pathogens apparently linked to several of the most significant clusters. Most TCR sequences were uncommon, yet certain public TCRs appeared in many donors. With later analysis, a missense DCLRE1C variant became linked to TCR beta V- and J-gene trimming.

PCR used 60 Vbeta primers and 13 Jbeta primers. The assay was immunoSEQ multiplex PCR, and TCRdb's table has in-frame clones only and misses some. The sample gives tens of thousands of clones, 68% of which show up once; about 4% is in the top ten. This clonotype was sampled from a man aged 40-55 years in good health and CMV-seronegative. This rearrangement joins TRBV5-4 to TRBJ2-2; D possibly corresponds to TRBD2 (5 bases). Sequencing was performed on PBMCs. The CDR3 loop reads CASSLVASPGELFF. CDR3 bases: TGTGCCAGCAGCTTGGTCGCTAGCCCCGGGGAGCTGTTTTTT.